The 17 T cell receptor beta chains below were found in one sample sequenced in a study of OX40 agonist ivuxolimab in advanced cancers. Data came from immunoSEQ multiplex PCR; TCRdb stores just in-frame clones and leaves some out. Counted here are about 28,000 clones, approximately 85% occurring once; the ten biggest clones make up 25%. The sample consisted of CD4+ or CD8+ T cells sorted from blood, taken in a trial of the OX40 agonist ivuxolimab. The receptors were gathered from an adult with an advanced solid tumor such as melanoma, head and neck, liver or kidney cancer.

The chain has TRBV10-3 and TRBJ2-2; D perhaps matches TRBD1 (6 bases). The V gene's germline CDR1 is ENHRY and CDR2 SYGVKD. The CDR3 extends over 15 amino acids. Trimming removed 4 bases from V and 0 bases from J, with 9 bases in between. This CDR3 is CAISGGQANTGELFF. CDR3 coding DNA: TGTGCCATCAGTGGGGGACAAGCGAACACCGGGGAGCTGTTTTTT.

CDR3 sequence: CASRGLAEPKGDTGELFF. For the CDR3, the DNA is TGTGCCAGCAGAGGACTAGCGGAACCTAAGGGGGACACCGGGGAGCTGTTTTTT. The chain uses TRBV28 and TRBJ2-2; 10 bases match TRBD2. V lost 6 bases, J lost 3 bases, and 13 bases stayed unmatched. This CDR3 contains 18 residues. Germline assignment: CDR1 MDHEN and CDR2 SYDVKM.

This chain uses TRBV18 with TRBJ2-1; D unresolved. V was pared by 2 bases and J by 0 bases, with 8 bases between. Germline CDR1 and CDR2: KGHSH and LQKENI. The CDR3 totals 15 residues. The CDR3 reads CASSPWRSSYNEQFF. In nucleotides, the CDR3 is TGTGCCAGCTCACCATGGCGGAGCTCCTACAATGAGCAGTTCTTC.

The chain joins TRBV7-9 to TRBJ1-5; D possibly corresponds to TRBD1 (5 bases). V lost 4 bases, J lost 3 bases, and 10 bases lay in between. Germline loops: CDR1 SEHNR, CDR2 FQNEAQ (reference sequence). The CDR3 consists of 14 residues. The CDR3, as DNA: TGTGCCAGCAGCTCCCCAGGGATCAATCAGCCCCAGCATTTT. The encoded protein is CASSSPGINQPQHF.

The chain links TRBV15 to TRBJ2-4, with D perhaps TRBD2 (5 bases). Per the germline V gene, CDR1 is LNHNV and CDR2 is YYDKDF (reference sequence). V lost 0 bases, J lost 0 bases, and 18 bases lay in between. The CDR3 contains 19 residues. The CDR3 nucleotides are TGTGCCACCAGCAGAGATCTCGTAGTTGGCAGCGGAGCCAAAAACATTCAGTACTTC. This translates into CATSRDLVVGSGAKNIQYF. Complete variable domain (other parts from reference TRBV15 and TRBJ2-4): DAMVIQNPRYQVTQFGKPVTLSCSQTLNHNVMYWYQQKSSQAPKLLFHYYDKDFNNEADTPDNFQSRRPNTSFCFLDIRSPGLGDTAMYLCATSRDLVVGSGAKNIQYFGAGTRLSVL.

The chain employs TRBV28 and TRBJ2-7, with TRBD1 as a possible D gene (6 bases). Trimming stripped 4 bases from V and 8 bases from J, with 12 bases between. The CDR3 totals 12 residues. Germline assignment: CDR1 MDHEN and CDR2 SYDVKM. CDR3 coding DNA: TGTGCCAGCAGTTCGGACAGTCCCAAGCAGTACTTC. It codes for CASSSDSPKQYF. The full variable domain, completed using reference TRBV28 and TRBJ2-7, is DVKVTQSSRYLVKRTGEKVFLECVQDMDHENMFWYRQDPGLGLRLIYFSYDVKMKEKGDIPEGYSVSREKKERFSLILESASTNQTSMYLCASSSDSPKQYFGPGTRLTVT.

Only one count was recorded for this clone. The CDR3 region has the DNA TGTGCCAGCAGCTTATTGGGGGGGAGATATACAGATACGCAGTATTTT. This sequence encodes CASSLLGGRYTDTQYF. This chain links TRBV7-2 with TRBJ2-3, with 7 bases fitting TRBD2. The V segment lost 2 bases and the J segment 3 bases; nucleotides outside the gene matches: 8. This CDR3 contains 16 residues. Germline V gene data show CDR1 as SGHTA and CDR2 as FQGNSA.

The chain combines TRBV9 with TRBJ2-3; unclear D gene. V was trimmed by 0 bases and J by 3 bases, leaving 14 bases between them. Germline CDR1 SGDLS, CDR2 YYNGEE. The length of the CDR3 is 16 residues. CDR3 sequence reads: CASSVEAREFTDTQYF. CDR3 bases: TGTGCCAGCAGCGTAGAAGCAAGGGAATTTACAGATACGCAGTATTTT.

The chain is built from TRBV5-1 and TRBJ2-7; the D gene could be TRBD1 or TRBD2 (6 bases each). The CDR3 loop spans 15 amino acids. Germline V gene data show CDR1 as SGHRS and CDR2 as YFSETQ. V was pared by 4 bases and J by 3 bases, with 17 bases between. CDR3 sequence (DNA): TGCGCCAGCAGCCCATGGGGGCGGGACGGCTACGAGCAGTACTTC. Its protein is CASSPWGRDGYEQYF.

V usage is TRBV2 and J usage is TRBJ2-5; D not certain. Germline loops: CDR1 SNHLY, CDR2 FYNNEI. There are 13 residues in the CDR3. V was trimmed by 6 bases and J by 2 bases, leaving 10 bases between them. In nucleotides, the CDR3 is TGTGCCAGCAGGAACGAACTTCAAGAGACCCAGTACTTC. It translates to CASRNELQETQYF.

This chain connects TRBV2 to TRBJ2-7, with 7 bases identical to TRBD2. Trimming took 2 bases from V and 5 from J; bases not matched to a gene: 9. Germline lookup yields CDR1 SNHLY and CDR2 FYNNEI. This CDR3 has 15 amino acids. This CDR3 is CASSERRDYRNEQYF. Here the CDR3 DNA reads TGTGCCAGCAGTGAACGCCGGGACTATAGGAACGAGCAGTACTTC.

The rearrangement links TRBV12-5 to TRBJ2-1, with 11 bases aligning to TRBD2. J lost 4 bases, V lost 6 bases, and 5 bases had no gene match. The germline gives CDR1 LGHNT, CDR2 FRNRAP. The CDR3 spans 15 residues. The CDR3 DNA reads TGTGCTAGTGGGGACGGGACTAGCGGATACAATGAGCAGTTCTTC. Its protein product is CASGDGTSGYNEQFF. Complete variable domain (other parts from reference TRBV12-5 and TRBJ2-1): DARVTQTPRHKVTEMGQEVTMRCQPILGHNTVFWYRQTMMQGLELLAYFRNRAPLDDSGMPKDRFSAEMPDATLATLKIQPSEPRDSAVYFCASGDGTSGYNEQFFGPGTRLTVL.

The chain links TRBV7-9 to TRBJ2-1; TRBD2 matches 8 bases. Germline V gene data show CDR1 as SEHNR and CDR2 as FQNEAQ (reference sequence). The CDR3 extends over 15 amino acids. The V and J ends lost 2 bases and 8 bases, in that order; junction bases with no gene match: 8. The DNA for the CDR3 is TGTGCCAGCAGCTTACGGGGGGGCGCGAGGTATGAGCAGTTCTTC. It specifies CASSLRGGARYEQFF.

The V and J genes are TRBV7-9 and TRBJ2-1; D may correspond to TRBD1 or TRBD2 (5 bases each). The CDR3 runs 15 residues. V dropped 5 bases and J dropped 2 bases, with 13 bases sitting between them. The germline V gene has CDR1 SEHNR and CDR2 FQNEAQ (reference sequence). The CDR3 here is CASSRDERPYNEQFF. Here the CDR3 DNA reads TGTGCCAGCAGCCGGGACGAGCGACCCTACAATGAGCAGTTCTTC. Together with reference TRBV7-9 and TRBJ2-1, the CDR3 gives the full variable domain: DTGVSQNPRHKITKRGQNVTFRCDPISEHNRLYWYRQTLGQGPEFLTYFQNEAQLEKSRLLSDRFSAERPKGSFSTLEIQRTEQGDSAMYLCASSRDERPYNEQFFGPGTRLTVL.

The chain combines TRBV6-5 with TRBJ1-2; D is uncertain. V was cut by 4 bases and J by 2 bases, with 11 bases left in between. The germline gives CDR1 MNHEY, CDR2 SVGAGI. This CDR3 has 14 residues. The CDR3 region is CASSLHKGNYGYTF. The CDR3 bases are TGTGCCAGCAGTTTACATAAAGGGAACTATGGCTACACCTTC.

This sequence joins TRBV5-1 and TRBJ2-1; 10 positions agree with TRBD2. CDR1 and CDR2 from the germline V gene are SGHRS and YFSETQ. The CDR3 spans 17 residues. V gave up 2 bases and J gave up 6 bases; unmatched junction bases: 11. The CDR3 DNA reads as TGCGCCAGCAGCTTTTGGCCTAGCGGGAGAGTAGGCAATGAGCAGTTCTTC. Protein product: CASSFWPSGRVGNEQFF.

The gene calls are TRBV5-1 and TRBJ1-2; no clear D. CDR1 SGHRS and CDR2 YFSETQ come from the germline V gene. The V end lost 4 bases, the J end lost 8 bases, and 12 bases lay between the germline ends. This CDR3 has 12 residues. The CDR3 bases are TGCGCCAGCAGCCCCGAGTTTTACGGCTACACCTTC. Translating it yields CASSPEFYGYTF. Complete variable domain (other parts from reference TRBV5-1 and TRBJ1-2): KAGVTQTPRYLIKTRGQQVTLSCSPISGHRSVSWYQQTPGQGLQFLFEYFSETQRNKGNFPGRFSGRQFSNSRSEMNVSTLELGDSALYLCASSPEFYGYTFGSGTRLTVV.